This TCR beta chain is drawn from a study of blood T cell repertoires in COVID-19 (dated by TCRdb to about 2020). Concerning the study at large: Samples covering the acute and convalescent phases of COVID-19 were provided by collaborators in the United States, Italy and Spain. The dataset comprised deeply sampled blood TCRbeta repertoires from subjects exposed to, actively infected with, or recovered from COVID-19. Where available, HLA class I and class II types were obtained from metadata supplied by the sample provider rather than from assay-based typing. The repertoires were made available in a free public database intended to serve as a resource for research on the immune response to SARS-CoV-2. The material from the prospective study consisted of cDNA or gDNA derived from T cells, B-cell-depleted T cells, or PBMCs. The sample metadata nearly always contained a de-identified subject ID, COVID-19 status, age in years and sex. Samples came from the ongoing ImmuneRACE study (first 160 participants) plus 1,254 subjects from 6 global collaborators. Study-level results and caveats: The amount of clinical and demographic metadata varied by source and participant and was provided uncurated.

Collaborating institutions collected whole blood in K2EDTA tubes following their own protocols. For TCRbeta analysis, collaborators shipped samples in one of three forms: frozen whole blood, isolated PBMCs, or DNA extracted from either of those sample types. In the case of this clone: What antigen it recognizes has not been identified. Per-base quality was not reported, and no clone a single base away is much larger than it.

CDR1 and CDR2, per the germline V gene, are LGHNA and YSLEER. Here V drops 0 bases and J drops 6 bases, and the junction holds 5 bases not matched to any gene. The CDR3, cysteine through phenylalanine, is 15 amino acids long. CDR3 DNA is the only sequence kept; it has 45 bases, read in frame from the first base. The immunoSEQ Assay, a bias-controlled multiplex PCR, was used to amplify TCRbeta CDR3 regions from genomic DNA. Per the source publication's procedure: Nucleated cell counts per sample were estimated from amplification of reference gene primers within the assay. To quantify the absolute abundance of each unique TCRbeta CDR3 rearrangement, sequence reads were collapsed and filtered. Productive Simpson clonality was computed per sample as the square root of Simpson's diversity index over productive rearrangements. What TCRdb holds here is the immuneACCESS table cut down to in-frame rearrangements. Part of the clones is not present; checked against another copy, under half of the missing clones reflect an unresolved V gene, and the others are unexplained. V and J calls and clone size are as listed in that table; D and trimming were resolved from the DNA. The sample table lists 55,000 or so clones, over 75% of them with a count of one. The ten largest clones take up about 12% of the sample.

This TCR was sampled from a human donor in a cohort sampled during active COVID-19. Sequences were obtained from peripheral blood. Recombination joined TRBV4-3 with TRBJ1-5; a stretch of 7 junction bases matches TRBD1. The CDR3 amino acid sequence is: CASSQEKGAGQPQHF. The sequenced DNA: TGCGCCAGCAGCCAAGAAAAGGGGGCCGGTCAGCCCCAGCATTTT.